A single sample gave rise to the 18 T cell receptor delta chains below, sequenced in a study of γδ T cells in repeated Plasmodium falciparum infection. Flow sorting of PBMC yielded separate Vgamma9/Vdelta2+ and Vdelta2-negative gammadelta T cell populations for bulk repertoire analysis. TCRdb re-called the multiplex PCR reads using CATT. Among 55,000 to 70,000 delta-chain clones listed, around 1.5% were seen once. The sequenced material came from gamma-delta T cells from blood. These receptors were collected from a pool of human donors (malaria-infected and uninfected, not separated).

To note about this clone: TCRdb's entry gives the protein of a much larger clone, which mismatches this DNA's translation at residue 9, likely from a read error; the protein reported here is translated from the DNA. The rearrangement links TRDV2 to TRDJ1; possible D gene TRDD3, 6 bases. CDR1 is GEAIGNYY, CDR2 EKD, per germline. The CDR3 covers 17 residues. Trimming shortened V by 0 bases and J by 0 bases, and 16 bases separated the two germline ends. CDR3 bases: TGTGCCTGTGACACCGAGTACTGGAGGATACACACCGATAAACTCATCTTT. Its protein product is CACDTEYWRIHTDKLIF.

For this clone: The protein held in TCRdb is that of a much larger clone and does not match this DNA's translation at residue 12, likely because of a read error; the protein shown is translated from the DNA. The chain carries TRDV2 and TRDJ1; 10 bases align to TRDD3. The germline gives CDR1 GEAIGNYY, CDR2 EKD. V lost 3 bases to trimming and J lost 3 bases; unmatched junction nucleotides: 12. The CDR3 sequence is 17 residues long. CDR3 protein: CACDAVLGDANADKLIF. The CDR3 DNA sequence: TGTGCCTGTGACGCCGTACTGGGGGATGCCAATGCCGATAAACTCATCTTT.

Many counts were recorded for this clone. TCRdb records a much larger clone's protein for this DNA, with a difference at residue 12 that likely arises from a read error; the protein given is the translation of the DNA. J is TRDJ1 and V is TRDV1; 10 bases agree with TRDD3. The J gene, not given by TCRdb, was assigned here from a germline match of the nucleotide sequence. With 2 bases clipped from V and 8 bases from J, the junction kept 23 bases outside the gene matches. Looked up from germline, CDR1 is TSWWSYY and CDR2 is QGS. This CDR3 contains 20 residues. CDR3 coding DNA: TGTGCTCTTGGGGAAAATTCCTGCGGCCTTCTCCCGTGGGGGATACAGAAACTCATCTTT. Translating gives CALGENSCGLLPWGIQKLIF.

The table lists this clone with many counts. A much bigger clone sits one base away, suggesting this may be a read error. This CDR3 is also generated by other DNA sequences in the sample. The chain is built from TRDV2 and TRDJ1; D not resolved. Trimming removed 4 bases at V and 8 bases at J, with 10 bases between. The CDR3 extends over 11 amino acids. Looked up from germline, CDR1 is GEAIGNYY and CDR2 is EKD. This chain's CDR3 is CACEEPNKLIF. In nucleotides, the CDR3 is TGTGCCTGTGAAGAACCCAACAAACTCATCTTT.

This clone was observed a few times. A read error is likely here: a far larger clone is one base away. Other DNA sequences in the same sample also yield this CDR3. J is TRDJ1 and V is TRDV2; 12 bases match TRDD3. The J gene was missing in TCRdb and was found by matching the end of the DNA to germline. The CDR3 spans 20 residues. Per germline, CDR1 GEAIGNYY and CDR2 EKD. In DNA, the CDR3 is TGTGCCTGTGACCGACTACTGGGGGATACAAAGAGAGTGTACACCGACAAACTCATCTTT. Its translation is CACDRLLGDTKRVYTDKLIF.

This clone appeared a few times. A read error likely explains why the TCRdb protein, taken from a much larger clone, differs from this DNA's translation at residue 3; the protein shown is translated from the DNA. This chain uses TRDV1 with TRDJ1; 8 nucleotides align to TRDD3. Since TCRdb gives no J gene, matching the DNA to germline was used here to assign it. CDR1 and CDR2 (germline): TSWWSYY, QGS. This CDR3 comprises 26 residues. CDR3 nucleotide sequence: TGTGCTTTTGGGGAACCTTCACCCTTTTCTACGTTTATACTACTGGGGGCCCCGGCGTACACCGATAAACTCATCTTT. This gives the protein CAFGEPSPFSTFILLGAPAYTDKLIF.

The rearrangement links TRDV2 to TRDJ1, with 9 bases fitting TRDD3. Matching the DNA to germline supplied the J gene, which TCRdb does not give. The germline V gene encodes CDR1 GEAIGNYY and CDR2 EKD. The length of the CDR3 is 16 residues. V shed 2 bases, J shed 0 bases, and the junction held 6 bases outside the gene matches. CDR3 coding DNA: TGTGCCTGTGACAGACTGGGGGACCCATACACCGATAAACTCATCTTT. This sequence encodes CACDRLGDPYTDKLIF.

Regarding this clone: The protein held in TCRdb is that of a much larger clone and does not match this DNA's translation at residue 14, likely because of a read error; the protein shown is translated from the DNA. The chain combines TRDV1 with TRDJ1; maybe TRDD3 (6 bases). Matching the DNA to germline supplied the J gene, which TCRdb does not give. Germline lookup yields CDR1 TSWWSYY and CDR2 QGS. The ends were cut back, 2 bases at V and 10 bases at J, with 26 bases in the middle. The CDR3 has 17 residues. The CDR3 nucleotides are TGTGCTCTTGGGGAAACTCTCCCATTGTACTGGGAGAATAGACTCATCTTT. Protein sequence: CALGETLPLYWENRLIF.

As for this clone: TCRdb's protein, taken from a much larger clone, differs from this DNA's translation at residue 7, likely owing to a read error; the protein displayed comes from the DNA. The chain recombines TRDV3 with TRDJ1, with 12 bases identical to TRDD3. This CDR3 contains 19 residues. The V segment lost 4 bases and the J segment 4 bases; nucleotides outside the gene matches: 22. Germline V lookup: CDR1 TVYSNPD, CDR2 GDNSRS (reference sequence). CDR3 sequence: CASTAIPRGSGGYGDKLIF. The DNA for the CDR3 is TGTGCCTCCACGGCCATTCCTCGCGGGTCTGGGGGATACGGCGATAAACTCATCTTT. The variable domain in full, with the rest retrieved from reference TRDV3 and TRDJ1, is CDKVTQSSPDQTVASGSEVVLLCTYDTVYSNPDLFWYRIRPDYSFQFVFYGDNSRSEGADFTQGRFSVKHILTQKAFHLVISPVRTEDSATYYCASTAIPRGSGGYGDKLIFGKGTRVTVEP.

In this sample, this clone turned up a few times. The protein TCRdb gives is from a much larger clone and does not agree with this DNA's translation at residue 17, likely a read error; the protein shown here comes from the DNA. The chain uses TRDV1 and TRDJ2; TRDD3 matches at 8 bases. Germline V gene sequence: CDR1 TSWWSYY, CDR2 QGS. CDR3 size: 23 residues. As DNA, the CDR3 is TGTGCTCTTGGGGATCCCCCGGAAGGTTGGGGGATTGTGTCTATCCCTTTTACAGCACAACTCTTCTTT. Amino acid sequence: CALGDPPEGWGIVSIPFTAQLFF.

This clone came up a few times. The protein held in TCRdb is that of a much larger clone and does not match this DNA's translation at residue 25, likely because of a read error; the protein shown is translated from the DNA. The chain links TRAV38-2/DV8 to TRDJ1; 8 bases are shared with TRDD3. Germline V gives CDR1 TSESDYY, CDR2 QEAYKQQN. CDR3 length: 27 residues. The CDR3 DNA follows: TGTGCTTATAGGAGCGCGGAACTCTTCTTCTGGTCTTCGTCAGAATCGACTGGGGGGTCGTACACCGATAAACCCATCTTT. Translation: CAYRSAELFFWSSSESTGGSYTDKPIF.

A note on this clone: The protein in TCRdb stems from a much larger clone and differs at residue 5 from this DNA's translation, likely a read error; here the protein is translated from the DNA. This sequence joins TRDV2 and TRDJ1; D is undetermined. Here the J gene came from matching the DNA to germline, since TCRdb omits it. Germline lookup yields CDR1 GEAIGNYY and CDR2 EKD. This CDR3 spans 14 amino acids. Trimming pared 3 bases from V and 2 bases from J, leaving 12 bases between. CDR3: CACDSAGNTDKLIF. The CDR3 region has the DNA TGTGCCTGTGACTCCGCCGGGAATACCGATAAACTCATCTTT.

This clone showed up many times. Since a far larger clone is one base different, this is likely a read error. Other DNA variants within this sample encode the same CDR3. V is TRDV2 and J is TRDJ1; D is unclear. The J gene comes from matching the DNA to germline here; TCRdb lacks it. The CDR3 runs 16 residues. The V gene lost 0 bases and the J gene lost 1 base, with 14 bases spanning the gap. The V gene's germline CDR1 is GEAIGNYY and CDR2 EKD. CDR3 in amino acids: CACDTEEEEGTDKLIF. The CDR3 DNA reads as TGTGCCTGTGACACCGAGGAGGAAGAGGGCACCGATAAACTCATCTTT.

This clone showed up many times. The CDR3 protein is CALGDPRPSYLLGLRDKLIF. The CDR3 DNA reads TGTGCTCTTGGGGACCCACGGCCTTCCTACTTACTGGGCTTAAGGGATAAACTCATCTTT. The chain has TRDV1 and TRDJ1, with 9 bases matching TRDD2. Germline V gives CDR1 TSWWSYY, CDR2 QGS. The CDR3 runs 20 residues. The trim removed 3 bases at V and 5 bases at J, leaving 22 bases unmatched.

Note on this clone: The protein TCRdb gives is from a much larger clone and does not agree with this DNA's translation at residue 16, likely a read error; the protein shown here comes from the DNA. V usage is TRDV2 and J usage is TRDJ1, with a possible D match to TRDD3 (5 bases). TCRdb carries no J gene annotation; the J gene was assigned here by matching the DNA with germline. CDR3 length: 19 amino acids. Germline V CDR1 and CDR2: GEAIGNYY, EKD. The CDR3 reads CACDIGGHGKDYDADELIF. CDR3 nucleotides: TGTGCCTGTGACATCGGGGGCCATGGGAAGGATTATGACGCCGATGAACTCATCTTT.

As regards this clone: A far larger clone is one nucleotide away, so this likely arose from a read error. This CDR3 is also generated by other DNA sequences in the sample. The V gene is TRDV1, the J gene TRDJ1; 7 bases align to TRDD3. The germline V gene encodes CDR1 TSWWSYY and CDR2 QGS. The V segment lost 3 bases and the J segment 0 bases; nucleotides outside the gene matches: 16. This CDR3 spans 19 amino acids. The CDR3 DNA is TGTGCTCTTGGGGAGTCTACGCAGTACTGGGGAATGTACACCGATAAACTCATCTTT. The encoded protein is CALGESTQYWGMYTDKLIF.

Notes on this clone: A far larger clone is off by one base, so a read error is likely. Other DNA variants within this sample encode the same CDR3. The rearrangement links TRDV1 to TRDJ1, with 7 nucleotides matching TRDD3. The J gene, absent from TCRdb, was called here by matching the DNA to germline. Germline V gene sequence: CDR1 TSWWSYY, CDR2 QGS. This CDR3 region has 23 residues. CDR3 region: CALGETSVLGRLGITTYTDKLIF. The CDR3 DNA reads TGTGCTCTCGGGGAAACTTCGGTTCTAGGGAGACTGGGGATTACTACGTACACCGATAAACTCATCTTT.

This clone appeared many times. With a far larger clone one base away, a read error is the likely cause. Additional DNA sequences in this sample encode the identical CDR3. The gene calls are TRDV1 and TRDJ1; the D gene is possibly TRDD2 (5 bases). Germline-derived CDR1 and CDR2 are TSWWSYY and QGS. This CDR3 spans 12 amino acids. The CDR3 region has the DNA TGTGCCCTTTTTTCCTCCCGGGATAAACTCATCTTT. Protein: CALFSSRDKLIF.